This T cell receptor (beta chain) was documented in a study of spatial heterogeneity in lung cancer. Turning to the study itself: As counted in raw reads, each unique TCR and UMI combination appeared more than ten times on average.

The CDR3 spans 13 residues. CDR1 and CDR2 (germline): SGHTA, FQGNSA. Deletions cut 2 bases from V and 5 bases from J, with 7 bases between. This clonotype is termed medium-sized. Its antigen is not identified. In a library made to pick up alpha chains, this beta chain is a stray read with a size that means little. Indicated time point: sample taken at primary tumor resection. Whole RNA was taken from tumor, nontumor lung or frozen PBMC; it was then sequenced unsorted. Every TCR cDNA molecule carried a tag that served as a unique molecular identifier. MiXCR was run by TCRdb on the 5' RACE reads, yielding one entry per CDR3 protein. The repertoire holds about 2,800 distinct CDR3 sequences, less than 14% seen once, with roughly 12% in the top ten. Study observations and caveats: Expanded alpha and beta TCR counts within tumors tracked tumor mutation counts.

The input for sequencing was lung tumor tissue, taken at surgery. The chain links TRBV7-2 to TRBJ1-5, with D hard to call. This TCR derives from a male donor with early-stage non-small cell lung cancer. The CDR3 here is CASSLWKDQPQHF. The CDR3 DNA sequence: TGTGCCAGCAGCTTATGGAAAGATCAGCCCCAGCATTTT.